The entry that follows covers one T cell receptor beta chain sequence. The source of the sample is a study of blood T cell repertoires in COVID-19. Study-wide background: T cells, B-cell-depleted T cells, or PBMCs provided the cDNA or gDNA that served as material.

J gave up 6 bases and V 4 bases, and 9 bases lay outside the gene matches. The CDR3 totals 13 residues. Germline CDR1 is SQVTM and CDR2 is ANQGSEA. Source study methods: Reference gene primers were amplified, and this amplification served to estimate nucleated cell counts. The assay was immunoSEQ multiplex PCR, and TCRdb's table has in-frame clones only and misses some. V and J calls and clone size follow that table, whereas D and trimming were derived from the DNA. Seen here are roughly 250,000 clones, more than 70% observed once, and the top ten hold 2% to 2.5%. Sequenced input: peripheral blood. The sequence derives from a woman between 40 and 55 years old who had recovered from COVID-19. V gene TRBV29-1 combines with J gene TRBJ2-7, with 7 bases matching TRBD2. The chain's CDR3 is CSVVPPRGGEQYF. The CDR3, as DNA: TGCAGCGTTGTCCCCCCCCGCGGGGGCGAGCAGTACTTC.